The clone carrying this TCR beta chain was picked up many times. Its antigen is not identified. Among the patients, none had received any treatment before thyroid surgery. Authors' methods: For papillary thyroid cancer, a distant-metastasis classifier was constructed from CDR3 differences observed across clinicopathological groups. MiXCR re-clonotyped the PCR reads for TCRdb. These V and J calls are TCRdb output, not the study's own analysis. The table has about 27,000 clones, about 15% seen once. The sample is drawn from a study of metastatic and nonmetastatic thyroid tumors. Whole-study context: The authors compared repertoires across blood and tumor or nodule tissue from malignant and benign thyroid patients.

The study's findings and limits: It was reportedly found that TCR beta diversity was significantly higher in malignant thyroid tumors than in benign nodules, a difference seen in both blood and tumor samples.

Deletions cut 0 bases from V and 2 bases from J, with 23 bases between. Looked up from germline, CDR1 is KGHSH and CDR2 is LQKENI. The CDR3 extends over 19 amino acids. J is TRBJ2-7 and V is TRBV18, with D perhaps TRBD1 (6 bases). The sequencing input was blood. This sequence originates from a male donor with papillary thyroid cancer or a benign thyroid nodule (not recorded which). Some clones in this sample may be carry-over from other donors' samples. The CDR3 DNA is TGTGCCAGCTCACCACCTAGGGGTACCAGGGGTAACCCGACCTACGAGCAGTACTTC. Protein sequence: CASSPPRGTRGNPTYEQYF.